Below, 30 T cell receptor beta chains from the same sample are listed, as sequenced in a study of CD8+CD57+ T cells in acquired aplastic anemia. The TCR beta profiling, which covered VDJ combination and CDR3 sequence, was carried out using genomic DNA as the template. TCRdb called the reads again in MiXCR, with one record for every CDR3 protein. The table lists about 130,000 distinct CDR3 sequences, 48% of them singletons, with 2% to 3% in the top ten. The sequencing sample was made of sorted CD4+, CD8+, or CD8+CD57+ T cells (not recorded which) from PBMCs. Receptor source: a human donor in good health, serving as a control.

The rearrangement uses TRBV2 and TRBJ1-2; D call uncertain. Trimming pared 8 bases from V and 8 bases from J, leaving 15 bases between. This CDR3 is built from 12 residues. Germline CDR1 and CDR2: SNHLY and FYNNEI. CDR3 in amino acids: CASQSGTLGYTF. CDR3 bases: TGTGCCAGCCAAAGTGGAACATTGGGCTACACCTTC.

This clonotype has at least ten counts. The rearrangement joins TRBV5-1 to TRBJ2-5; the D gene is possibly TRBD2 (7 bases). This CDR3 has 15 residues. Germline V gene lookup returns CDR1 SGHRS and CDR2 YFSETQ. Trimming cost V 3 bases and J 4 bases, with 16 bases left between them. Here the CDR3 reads CASSSGEGGPETQYF. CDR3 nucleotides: TGCGCCAGCAGCTCCGGGGAGGGGGGCCCAGAGACCCAGTACTTC.

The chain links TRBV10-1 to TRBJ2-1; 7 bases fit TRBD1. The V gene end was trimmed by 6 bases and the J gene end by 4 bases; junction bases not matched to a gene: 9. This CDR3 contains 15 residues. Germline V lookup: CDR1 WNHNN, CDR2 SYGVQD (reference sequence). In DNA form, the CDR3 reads TGCGCCAGCAGCCCCGGGAAGGGGGCGTACAATGAGCAGTTCTTC. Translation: CASSPGKGAYNEQFF.

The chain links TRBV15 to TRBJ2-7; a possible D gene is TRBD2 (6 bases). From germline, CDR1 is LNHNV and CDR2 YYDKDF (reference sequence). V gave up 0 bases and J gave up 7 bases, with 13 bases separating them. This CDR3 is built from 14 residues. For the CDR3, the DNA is TGTGCCACCAGCAGAGACGGCGGGGCTCGGGAGCAGTACTTC. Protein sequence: CATSRDGGAREQYF.

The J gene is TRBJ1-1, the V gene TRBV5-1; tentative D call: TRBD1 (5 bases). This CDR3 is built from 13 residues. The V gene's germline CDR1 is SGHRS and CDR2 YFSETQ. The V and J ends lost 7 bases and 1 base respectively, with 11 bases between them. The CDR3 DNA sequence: TGCGCCAGCGGAGCTAGGGGGAACACTGAAGCTTTCTTT. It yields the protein CASGARGNTEAFF. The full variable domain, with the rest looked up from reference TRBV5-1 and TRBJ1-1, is KAGVTQTPRYLIKTRGQQVTLSCSPISGHRSVSWYQQTPGQGLQFLFEYFSETQRNKGNFPGRFSGRQFSNSRSEMNVSTLELGDSALYLCASGARGNTEAFFGQGTRLTVV.

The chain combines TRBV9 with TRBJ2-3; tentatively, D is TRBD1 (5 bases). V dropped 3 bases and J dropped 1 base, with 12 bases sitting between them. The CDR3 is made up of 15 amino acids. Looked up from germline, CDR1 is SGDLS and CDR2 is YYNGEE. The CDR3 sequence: CASSADGQRTDTQYF. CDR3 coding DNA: TGTGCCAGCAGCGCCGACGGACAACGCACAGATACGCAGTATTTT.

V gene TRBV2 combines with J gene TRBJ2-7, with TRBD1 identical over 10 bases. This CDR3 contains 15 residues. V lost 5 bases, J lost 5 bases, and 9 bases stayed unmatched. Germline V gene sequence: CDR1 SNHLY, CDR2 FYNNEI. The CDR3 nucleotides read TGTGCCAGCAGTCAACCGGGACAGGGGTTCCACGAGCAGTACTTC. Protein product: CASSQPGQGFHEQYF.

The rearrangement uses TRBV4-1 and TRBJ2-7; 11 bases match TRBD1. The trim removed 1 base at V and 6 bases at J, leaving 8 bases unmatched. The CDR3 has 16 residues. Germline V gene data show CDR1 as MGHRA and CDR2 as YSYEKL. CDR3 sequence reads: CASSQGPGTGGSEQYF. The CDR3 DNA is TGCGCCAGCAGCCAAGGCCCTGGGACAGGGGGAAGCGAGCAGTACTTC.

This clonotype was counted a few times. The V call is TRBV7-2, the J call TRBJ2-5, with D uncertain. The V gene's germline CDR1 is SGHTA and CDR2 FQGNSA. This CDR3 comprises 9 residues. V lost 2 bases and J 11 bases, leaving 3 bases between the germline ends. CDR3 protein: CASSLRQYF. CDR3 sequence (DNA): TGTGCCAGCAGCTTAAGACAGTACTTC.

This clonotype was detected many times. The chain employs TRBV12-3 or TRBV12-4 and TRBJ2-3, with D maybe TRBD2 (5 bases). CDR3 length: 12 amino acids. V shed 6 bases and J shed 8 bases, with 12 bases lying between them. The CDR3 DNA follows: TGTGCCAGCAGATCACTAGGAAGTACGCAGTATTTT. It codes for CASRSLGSTQYF.

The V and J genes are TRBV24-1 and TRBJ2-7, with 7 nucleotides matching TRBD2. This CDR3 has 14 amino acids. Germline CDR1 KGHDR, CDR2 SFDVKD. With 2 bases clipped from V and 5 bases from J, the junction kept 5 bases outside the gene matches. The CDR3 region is CATSDWQGGNEQYF. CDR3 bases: TGTGCCACCAGTGATTGGCAGGGAGGGAACGAGCAGTACTTC.

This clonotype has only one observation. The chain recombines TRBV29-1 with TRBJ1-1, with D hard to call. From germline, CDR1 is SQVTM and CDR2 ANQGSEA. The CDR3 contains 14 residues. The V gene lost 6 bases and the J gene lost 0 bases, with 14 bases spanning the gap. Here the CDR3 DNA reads TGCAGCGTCCCTGGCCAGCACCTGAACACTGAAGCTTTCTTT. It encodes CSVPGQHLNTEAFF.

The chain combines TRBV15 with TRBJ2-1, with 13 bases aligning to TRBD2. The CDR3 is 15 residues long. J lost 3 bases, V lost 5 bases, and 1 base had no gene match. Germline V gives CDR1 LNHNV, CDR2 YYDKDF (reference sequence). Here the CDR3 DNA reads TGTGCCACCAGCCGGACTAGCGGGGGCTACAATGAGCAGTTCTTC. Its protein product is CATSRTSGGYNEQFF. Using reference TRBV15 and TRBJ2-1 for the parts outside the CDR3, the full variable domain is DAMVIQNPRYQVTQFGKPVTLSCSQTLNHNVMYWYQQKSSQAPKLLFHYYDKDFNNEADTPDNFQSRRPNTSFCFLDIRSPGLGDTAMYLCATSRTSGGYNEQFFGPGTRLTVL.

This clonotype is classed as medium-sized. CDR3 loop: CAISEDKGPYGYTF. The CDR3 DNA sequence: TGTGCCATCAGTGAGGATAAGGGACCTTATGGCTACACCTTC. This chain connects TRBV10-3 to TRBJ1-2; possible D gene TRBD1, 5 bases. The CDR3 has 14 residues. The V end was cut by 2 bases, the J end by 5 bases, with 12 bases between. Germline CDR1 and CDR2: ENHRY and SYGVKD.

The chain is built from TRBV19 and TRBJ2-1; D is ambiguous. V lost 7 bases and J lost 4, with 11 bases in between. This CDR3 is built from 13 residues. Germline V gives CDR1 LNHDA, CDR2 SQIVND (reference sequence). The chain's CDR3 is CASIHPEYNEQFF. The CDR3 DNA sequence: TGTGCCAGTATTCATCCGGAATACAATGAGCAGTTCTTC.

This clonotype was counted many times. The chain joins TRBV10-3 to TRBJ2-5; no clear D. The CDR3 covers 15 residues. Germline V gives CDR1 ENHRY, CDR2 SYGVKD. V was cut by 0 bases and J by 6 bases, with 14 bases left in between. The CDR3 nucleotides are TGTGCCATCAGTGAGTCGACTGGGGTGTTAAAGACCCAGTACTTC. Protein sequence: CAISESTGVLKTQYF.

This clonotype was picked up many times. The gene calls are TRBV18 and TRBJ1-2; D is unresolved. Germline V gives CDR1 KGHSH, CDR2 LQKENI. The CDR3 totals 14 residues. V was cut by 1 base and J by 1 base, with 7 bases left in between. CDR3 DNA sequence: TGTGCCAGCTCACCACTCGGGCGTAACTATGGCTACACCTTC. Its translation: CASSPLGRNYGYTF.

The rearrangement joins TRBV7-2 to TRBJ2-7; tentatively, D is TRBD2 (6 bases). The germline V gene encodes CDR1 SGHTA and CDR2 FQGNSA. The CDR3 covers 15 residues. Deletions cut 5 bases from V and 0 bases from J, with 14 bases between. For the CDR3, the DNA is TGTGCCAGCAGCCGACCGGGACTGACCTCCTACGAGCAGTACTTC. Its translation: CASSRPGLTSYEQYF.

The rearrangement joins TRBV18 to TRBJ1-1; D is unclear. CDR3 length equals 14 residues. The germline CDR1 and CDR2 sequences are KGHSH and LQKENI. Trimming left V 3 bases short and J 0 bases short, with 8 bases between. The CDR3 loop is CASSPAIMNTEAFF. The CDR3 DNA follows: TGTGCCAGCTCACCGGCAATCATGAACACTGAAGCTTTCTTT.

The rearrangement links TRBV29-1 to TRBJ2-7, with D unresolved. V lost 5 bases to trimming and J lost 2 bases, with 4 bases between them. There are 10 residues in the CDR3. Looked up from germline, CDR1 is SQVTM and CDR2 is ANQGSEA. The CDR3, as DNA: TGCAGCGTTCGCACCTACGAGCAGTACTTC. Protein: CSVRTYEQYF.

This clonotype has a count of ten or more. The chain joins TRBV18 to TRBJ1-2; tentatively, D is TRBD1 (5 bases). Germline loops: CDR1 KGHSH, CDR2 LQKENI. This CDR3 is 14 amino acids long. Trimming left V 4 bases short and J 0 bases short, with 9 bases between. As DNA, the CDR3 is TGTGCCAGCTCACGGGGGACGGCTAACTATGGCTACACCTTC. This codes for CASSRGTANYGYTF.

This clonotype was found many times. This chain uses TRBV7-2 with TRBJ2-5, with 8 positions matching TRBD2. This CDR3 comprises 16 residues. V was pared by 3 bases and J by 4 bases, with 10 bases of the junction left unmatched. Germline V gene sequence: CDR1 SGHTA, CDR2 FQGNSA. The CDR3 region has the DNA TGTGCCAGCAGCTTTGTGTCCGGGGGGGCGGGAGAGACCCAGTACTTC. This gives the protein CASSFVSGGAGETQYF.

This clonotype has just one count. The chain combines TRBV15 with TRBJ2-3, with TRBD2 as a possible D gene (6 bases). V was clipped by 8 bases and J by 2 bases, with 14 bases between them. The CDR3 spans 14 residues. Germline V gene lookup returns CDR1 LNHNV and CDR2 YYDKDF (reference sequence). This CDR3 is CATGWEANTDTQYF. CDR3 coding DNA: TGTGCCACCGGGTGGGAGGCTAACACAGATACGCAGTATTTT.

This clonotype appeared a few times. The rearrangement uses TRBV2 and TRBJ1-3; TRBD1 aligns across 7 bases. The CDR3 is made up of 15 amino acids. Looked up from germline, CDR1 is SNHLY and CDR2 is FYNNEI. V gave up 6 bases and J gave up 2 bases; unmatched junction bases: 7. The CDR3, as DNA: TGTGCCAGCAGACTGACGACAGGGACTGGAAACACCATATATTTT. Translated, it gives CASRLTTGTGNTIYF.

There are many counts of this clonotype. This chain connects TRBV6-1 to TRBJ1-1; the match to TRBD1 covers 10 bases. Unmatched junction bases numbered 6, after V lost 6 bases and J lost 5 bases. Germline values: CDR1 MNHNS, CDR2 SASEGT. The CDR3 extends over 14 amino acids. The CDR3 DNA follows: TGTGCCAGCAGGTCGCCGGGACAGGGGACTGAAGCTTTCTTT. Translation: CASRSPGQGTEAFF.

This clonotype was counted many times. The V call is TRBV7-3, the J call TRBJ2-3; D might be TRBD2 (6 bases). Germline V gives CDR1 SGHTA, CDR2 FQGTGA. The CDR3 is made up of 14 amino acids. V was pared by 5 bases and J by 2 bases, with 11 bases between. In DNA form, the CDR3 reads TGTGCCAGCAGCCGAGCGGGCCCCACAGATACGCAGTATTTT. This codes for CASSRAGPTDTQYF.

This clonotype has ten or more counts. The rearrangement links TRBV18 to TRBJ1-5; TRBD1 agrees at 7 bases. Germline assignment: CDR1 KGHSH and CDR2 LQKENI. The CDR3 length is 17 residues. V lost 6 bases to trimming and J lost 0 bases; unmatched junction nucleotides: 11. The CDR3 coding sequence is TGTGCCAGCTCGCCGGGACAGCTGGCCTATAGCAATCAGCCCCAGCATTTT. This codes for CASSPGQLAYSNQPQHF.

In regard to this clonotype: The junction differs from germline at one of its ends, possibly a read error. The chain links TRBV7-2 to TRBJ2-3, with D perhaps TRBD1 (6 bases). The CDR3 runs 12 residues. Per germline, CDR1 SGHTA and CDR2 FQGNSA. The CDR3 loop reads CASSLGTNTQYF. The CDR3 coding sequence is TGTGCCAGCAGTTTAGGGACAAATACGCAGTATTTT.

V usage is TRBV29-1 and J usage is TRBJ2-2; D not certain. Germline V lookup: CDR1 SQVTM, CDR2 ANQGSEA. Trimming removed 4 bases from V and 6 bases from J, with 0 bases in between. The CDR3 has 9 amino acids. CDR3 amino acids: CSVAGELFF. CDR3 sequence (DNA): TGCAGCGTTGCCGGGGAGCTGTTTTTT.

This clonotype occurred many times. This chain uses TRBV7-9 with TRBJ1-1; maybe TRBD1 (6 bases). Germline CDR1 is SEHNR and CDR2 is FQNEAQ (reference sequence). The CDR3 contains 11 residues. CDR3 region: CVGGSNTEAFF. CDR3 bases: TGTGTAGGGGGGTCAAACACTGAAGCTTTCTTT.